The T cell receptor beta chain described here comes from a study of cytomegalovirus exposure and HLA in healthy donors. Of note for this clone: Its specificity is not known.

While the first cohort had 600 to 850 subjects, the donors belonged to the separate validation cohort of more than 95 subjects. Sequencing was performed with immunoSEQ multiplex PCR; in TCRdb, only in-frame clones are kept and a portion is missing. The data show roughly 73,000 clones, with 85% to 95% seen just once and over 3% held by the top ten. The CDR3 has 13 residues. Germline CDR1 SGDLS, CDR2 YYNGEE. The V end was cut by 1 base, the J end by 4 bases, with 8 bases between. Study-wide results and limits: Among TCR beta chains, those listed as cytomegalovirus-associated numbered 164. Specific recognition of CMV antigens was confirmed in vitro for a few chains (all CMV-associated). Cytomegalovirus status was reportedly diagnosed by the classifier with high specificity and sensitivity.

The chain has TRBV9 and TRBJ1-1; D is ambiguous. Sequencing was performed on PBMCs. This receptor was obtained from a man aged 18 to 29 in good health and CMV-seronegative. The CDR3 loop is CASSVSEATEAFF. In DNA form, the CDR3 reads TGTGCCAGCAGCGTAAGCGAAGCCACTGAAGCTTTCTTT.